The 17 T cell receptor beta chains below come from one sample, sequenced in a study of CD8 T cells in Susac syndrome. The authors reverse transcribed about 0.5 to 1 ug RNA with random hexamers. From the immunoSEQ multiplex PCR reads, TCRdb called clonotypes with MiXCR, one entry per CDR3 protein. The sample records about 76,000 distinct CDR3 sequences, roughly 90% being singletons. The sample comprised CD8+ T cells from PBMCs. These receptors were collected from a human donor with multiple sclerosis.

About this clonotype itself: The junction shows a germline mismatch at one end, possibly a read error. The gene calls are TRBV7-3 and TRBJ2-1; 11 nucleotides align to TRBD2. CDR1 is SGHTA and CDR2 is FQGTGA in the germline V gene. This CDR3 spans 16 amino acids. Here the CDR3 DNA reads TGTGCCAGCAGCTTTAGCGGGAGGGCCCTCTACGATGAGCAGTTCTTC. Translation: CASSFSGRALYDEQFF. The full variable domain, with the rest looked up from reference TRBV7-3 and TRBJ2-1, is GAGVSQTPSNKVTEKGKYVELRCDPISGHTALYWYRQSLGQGPEFLIYFQGTGAADDSGLPNDRFFAVRPEGSVSTLKIQRTERGDSAVYLCASSFSGRALYDEQFFGPGTRLTVL.

This chain links TRBV27 with TRBJ2-3, with D possibly TRBD2 on 6 matching bases. V lost 2 bases to trimming and J lost 2 bases, with 11 bases between them. Germline V gene sequence: CDR1 MNHEY, CDR2 SMNVEV (reference sequence). The CDR3 length is 15 residues. The CDR3 nucleotides read TGTGCCAGCAGTTTAGTGGCGGGACTCACAGATACGCAGTATTTT. As protein: CASSLVAGLTDTQYF.

The chain employs TRBV5-1 and TRBJ2-4, with D perhaps TRBD1 or TRBD2 (5 bases each). The germline V and J ends were trimmed by 0 bases and 0 bases, with 16 bases remaining between them. Germline CDR1 reads SGHRS; CDR2 reads YFSETQ. This CDR3 spans 18 amino acids. CDR3 nucleotides: TGCGCCAGCAGCTTGGAGGCCAGGGACCACCAAGCCAAAAACATTCAGTACTTC. Protein sequence: CASSLEARDHQAKNIQYF.

The V gene is TRBV28, the J gene TRBJ1-5; D ambiguous. Per the germline V gene, CDR1 is MDHEN and CDR2 is SYDVKM. The V and J ends lost 0 bases and 9 bases respectively, with 9 bases between them. The CDR3 totals 13 residues. CDR3 DNA: TGTGCCAGCAGTTTATGGCAGTTGGGGCCCCAGCATTTT. It specifies CASSLWQLGPQHF.

The chain carries TRBV4-3 and TRBJ2-2; D is possibly TRBD1 (6 bases). V dropped 0 bases and J dropped 8 bases, with 22 bases sitting between them. The CDR3 has 18 amino acids. Germline CDR1 and CDR2: LGHNA and YSLEER. The CDR3 region is CASSQDRFWQGLGGELFF. The CDR3 DNA sequence: TGCGCCAGCAGCCAAGATCGATTTTGGCAGGGGCTTGGGGGGGAGCTGTTTTTT.

This chain joins TRBV2 and TRBJ2-1; D is possibly TRBD1 or TRBD2 (5 bases each). Trimming removed 6 bases at V and 9 bases at J, with 21 bases between. The germline V gene encodes CDR1 SNHLY and CDR2 FYNNEI. This CDR3 region has 15 residues. The CDR3 spells CASSSPGPRGVEQFF. The DNA of the CDR3 is TGTGCCAGCAGCTCTCCCGGGCCGAGGGGAGTTGAGCAGTTCTTC. The variable domain in full, completed from reference TRBV2 and TRBJ2-1, reads EPEVTQTPSHQVTQMGQEVILRCVPISNHLYFYWYRQILGQKVEFLVSFYNNEISEKSEIFDDQFSVERPDGSNFTLKIRSTKLEDSAMYFCASSSPGPRGVEQFFGPGTRLTVL.

The rearrangement joins TRBV20-1 to TRBJ1-6; no clear D gene. V was cut by 1 base and J by 7 bases, with 20 bases left in between. Germline CDR1 is DFQATT and CDR2 is SNEGSKA (reference sequence). The CDR3 totals 17 residues. The CDR3 DNA follows: TGCAGTGCTAGAGTTTTTCTAGGTCGACTGGGGAATTCACCCCTCCACTTT. Translated, it gives CSARVFLGRLGNSPLHF.

The chain combines TRBV30 with TRBJ1-1, with 7 bases lining up with TRBD1. V was pared by 1 base and J by 11 bases, with 13 bases of the junction left unmatched. CDR3 length: 14 residues. Germline assignment: CDR1 GTSNPN and CDR2 SVGIG (reference sequence). As DNA, the CDR3 is TGTGCCTGGAGTGCAAACCGACAGGGTCTCCTGGCTTTCTTT. Amino acids: CAWSANRQGLLAFF.

The rearrangement joins TRBV11-2 to TRBJ2-5; the match to TRBD2 covers 13 bases. The junction had 12 bases not matched to a gene; V was cut back by 4 bases and J by 1 base. The CDR3 has 19 amino acids. The V gene's germline CDR1 is SGHAT and CDR2 FQNNGV. CDR3 DNA sequence: TGTGCCAGCAGCTCCGCCGGGACTAGCGGGATATTTGTCCAAGAGACCCAGTACTTC. This codes for CASSSAGTSGIFVQETQYF.

The chain employs TRBV4-1 and TRBJ2-7; D remains unclear. Trimming cost V 0 bases and J 1 base, with 10 bases left between them. CDR1 is MGHRA and CDR2 is YSYEKL in the germline V gene. The CDR3 loop spans 15 amino acids. The CDR3 spells CASSQEKRRSYEQYF. CDR3 nucleotides: TGCGCCAGCAGCCAAGAAAAGCGCCGGTCCTACGAGCAGTACTTC.

This clonotype has only a few counts. The V call is TRBV5-4, the J call TRBJ2-1; 12 bases fit TRBD2. J gave up 1 base and V 5 bases, and 13 bases lay outside the gene matches. Germline V gene data show CDR1 as SGHNT and CDR2 as YYREEE (reference sequence). CDR3 length: 19 amino acids. The DNA of the CDR3 is TGTGCCAGCAGGGAGGCTCTAGCGGGGGGGAGGGTGTCCTACAATGAGCAGTTCTTC. It translates to CASREALAGGRVSYNEQFF.

The chain joins TRBV14 to TRBJ2-3, with D possibly matching TRBD2 (5 bases). CDR3 length: 16 amino acids. Germline assignment: CDR1 SGHDN and CDR2 FVKESK. V gave up 3 bases and J gave up 0 bases, with 13 bases separating them. CDR3 nucleotides: TGTGCCAGCAGCCACCGACTATTTACTAGCACAGATACGCAGTATTTT. Protein: CASSHRLFTSTDTQYF.

V and J are TRBV7-9 and TRBJ2-7; D ambiguous. CDR1 and CDR2 (germline): SEHNR, FQNEAQ (reference sequence). The CDR3 totals 14 residues. The ends were cut back, 1 base at V and 4 bases at J, with 11 bases in the middle. CDR3 residues: CASSLEEFGYEQYF. CDR3 in DNA: TGTGCCAGCAGCTTAGAGGAATTCGGATACGAGCAGTACTTC.

This sequence joins TRBV12-5 and TRBJ2-7; D call uncertain. Germline lookup yields CDR1 LGHNT and CDR2 FRNRAP. This CDR3 spans 17 amino acids. The V end lost 0 bases, the J end lost 6 bases, and 21 bases lay between the germline ends. The CDR3 region is CASGLVPSGSFILEQYF. The DNA for the CDR3 is TGTGCTAGTGGTTTGGTACCCTCAGGCTCCTTCATTCTCGAGCAGTACTTC.

The chain uses TRBV16 and TRBJ1-5; no firm D call. The CDR3 consists of 16 residues. The V gene lost 3 bases and the J gene lost 0 bases, with 12 bases spanning the gap. Germline V CDR1 and CDR2: KGHSY, FQNENV. The CDR3 loop reads CASSHPDIFSNQPQHF. CDR3 in DNA: TGTGCCAGCAGCCATCCAGACATATTTAGCAATCAGCCCCAGCATTTT.

As concerns this clonotype: Relative to the germline gene, one junction end is altered; a read error may explain this. The rearrangement joins TRBV19 to TRBJ1-5; no reliable D call. Germline loops: CDR1 LNHDA, CDR2 SQIVND (reference sequence). This CDR3 has 12 residues. CDR3 coding DNA: TGTGGCAGTGGACTCGGGCGTCAGCCCCAGCATTTT. Residues: CGSGLGRQPQHF. The variable domain in full, completed from reference TRBV19 and TRBJ1-5, reads DGGITQSPKYLFRKEGQNVTLSCEQNLNHDAMYWYRQDPGQGLRLIYYSQIVNDFQKGDIAEGYSVSREKKESFPLTVTSAQKNPTAFYLCGSGLGRQPQHFGDGTRLSIL.

The chain couples TRBV24-1 to TRBJ2-2; 9 positions agree with TRBD1. The CDR3 contains 19 residues. Germline CDR1 reads KGHDR; CDR2 reads SFDVKD. J lost 1 base, V lost 0 bases, and 8 bases had no gene match. CDR3 loop: CATSDLPRDRALNTGELFF. CDR3 sequence (DNA): TGTGCCACCAGTGATTTGCCCCGGGACAGGGCTTTGAACACCGGGGAGCTGTTTTTT.